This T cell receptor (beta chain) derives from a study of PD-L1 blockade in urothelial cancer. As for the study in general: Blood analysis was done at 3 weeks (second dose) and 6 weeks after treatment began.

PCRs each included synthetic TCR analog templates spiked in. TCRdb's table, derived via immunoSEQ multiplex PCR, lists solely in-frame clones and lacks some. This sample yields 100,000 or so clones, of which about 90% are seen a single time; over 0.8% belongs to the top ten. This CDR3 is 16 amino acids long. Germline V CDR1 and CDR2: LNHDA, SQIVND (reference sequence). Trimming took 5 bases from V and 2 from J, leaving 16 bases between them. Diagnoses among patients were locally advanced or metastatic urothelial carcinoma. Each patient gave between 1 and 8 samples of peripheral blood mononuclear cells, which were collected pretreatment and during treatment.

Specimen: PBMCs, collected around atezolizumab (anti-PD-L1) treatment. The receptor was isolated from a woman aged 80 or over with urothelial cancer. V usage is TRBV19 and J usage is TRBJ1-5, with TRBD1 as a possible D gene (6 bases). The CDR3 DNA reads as TGTGCCAGTAGTCGGGGGGCTCAGATTGGCAATCAGCCCCAGCATTTT. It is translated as CASSRGAQIGNQPQHF.